This T cell receptor beta chain was found in a study of blood T cells in healthy people across ages. Overall study findings and caveats: Long-lived donors exceeded aged donors in naive CD4+ cells and diversity.

With a J-beta primer mix and a sample-barcoded 5' primer, a second PCR ran about 7 to 11 cycles. TCRdb reprocessed the 5' RACE reads with MiXCR, giving one entry per CDR3 protein. The sample includes 1.5 million to 2 million distinct CDR3 sequences, 25% to 30% of them seen just once. Every donor gave ten milliliters of peripheral blood. Between the trimmed V and J ends, which lost 0 bases and 10 bases, there was a span of 4 bases. In germline, CDR1 is DFQATT, CDR2 SNEGSKA (reference sequence). The CDR3 runs 10 residues. This clonotype was recorded a few times. Its cognate antigen is unknown. The V gene is TRBV20-1, the J gene TRBJ2-1, with unresolved D. Source material: blood. This receptor was identified in a woman under 40 in good health. CDR3 coding DNA: TGCAGTGCTAGAGACAGAGAGCAGTTCTTC. It translates to CSARDREQFF.